One sample yielded the 9 T cell receptor beta chains listed below, sequenced in a study of CD8+CD57+ T cells in acquired aplastic anemia. The TCR beta profiling, which covered VDJ combination and CDR3 sequence, was carried out using genomic DNA as the template. MiXCR, applied by TCRdb to the reads, yields one record per CDR3 protein. In the table there are about 180,000 distinct CDR3 sequences, around 50% of which are singletons. It was patients with CD8+CD57+ cell expansion by flow cytometry who were chosen for sequencing. The specimen sequenced was sorted CD4+, CD8+, or CD8+CD57+ T cells (not recorded which) from PBMCs. These TCRs come from a human donor with aplastic anemia.

This clonotype was picked up one time. This rearrangement joins TRBV13 to TRBJ1-4, with D perhaps TRBD1 (6 bases). V shed 0 bases and J shed 8 bases, with 10 bases lying between them. Germline lookup yields CDR1 PRHDT and CDR2 FYEKMQ (reference sequence). The CDR3 runs to 14 residues. CDR3 protein: CASSLGGGSEKLFF. The CDR3 bases are TGTGCCAGCAGCTTAGGGGGGGGCTCGGAAAAACTGTTTTTT. The whole variable domain, remainder taken from reference TRBV13 and TRBJ1-4, is AAGVIQSPRHLIKEKRETATLKCYPIPRHDTVYWYQQGPGQDPQFLISFYEKMQSDKGSIPDRFSAQQFSDYHSELNMSSLELGDSALYFCASSLGGGSEKLFFGSGTQLSVL.

This clonotype was detected many times. The chain employs TRBV19 and TRBJ2-3, with 8 positions matching TRBD2. This CDR3 spans 16 amino acids. The trim removed 3 bases at V and 5 bases at J, leaving 10 bases unmatched. CDR1 is LNHDA, CDR2 SQIVND, per germline (reference sequence). CDR3 protein: CASSIGRGVGGDTQYF. CDR3 in DNA: TGTGCCAGTAGTATCGGGCGGGGGGTTGGGGGAGATACGCAGTATTTT.

This clonotype was picked up one time. This chain connects TRBV9 to TRBJ2-3; 8 nucleotides line up with TRBD1. Germline CDR1 SGDLS, CDR2 YYNGEE. The CDR3 loop spans 16 amino acids. The ends lost 3 bases at V and 0 bases at J; junction bases unmatched: 6. The CDR3 DNA follows: TGTGCCAGCAGCGCCGGACAGGGCACAAGCACAGATACGCAGTATTTT. Protein sequence: CASSAGQGTSTDTQYF.

This clonotype has just a few counts. The chain is built from TRBV15 and TRBJ2-7; no reliable D call. The CDR3 extends over 14 amino acids. The V gene's germline CDR1 is LNHNV and CDR2 YYDKDF (reference sequence). Deletions cut 0 bases from V and 1 base from J, with 7 bases between. The CDR3 DNA reads as TGTGCCACCAGCAGAGAGCTGGGATCCTACGAGCAGTACTTC. Amino acid sequence: CATSRELGSYEQYF.

The chain recombines TRBV7-9 with TRBJ2-7; D possibly uses TRBD1 or TRBD2 (5 bases each). This CDR3 has 15 amino acids. Trimming left V 4 bases short and J 6 bases short, with 19 bases between. CDR1 is SEHNR, CDR2 FQNEAQ, per germline (reference sequence). CDR3 sequence: CASSSAWGSGREQYF. CDR3 DNA sequence: TGTGCCAGCAGCTCCGCCTGGGGGTCGGGTCGCGAGCAGTACTTC.

For the CDR3, the DNA is TGCAGCGTTGACGGGGGGAGGAGGTACGGCTACACCTTC. Protein: CSVDGGRRYGYTF. The J gene is TRBJ1-2, the V gene TRBV29-1, with D perhaps TRBD1 (5 bases). The CDR3 totals 13 residues. V gave up 3 bases and J gave up 8 bases, with 16 bases separating them. CDR1 and CDR2 (germline): SQVTM, ANQGSEA.

This chain uses TRBV7-9 with TRBJ2-7; 9 nucleotides match TRBD1. The germline gives CDR1 SEHNR, CDR2 FQNEAQ (reference sequence). The CDR3 is made up of 14 amino acids. V lost 4 bases to trimming and J lost 5 bases; unmatched junction nucleotides: 6. The CDR3 DNA reads as TGTGCCAGCAGCTCGGGACAGGGTATCGACGAGCAGTACTTC. Amino acids: CASSSGQGIDEQYF. Combining the CDR3 with reference TRBV7-9 and TRBJ2-7 gives the whole variable domain DTGVSQNPRHKITKRGQNVTFRCDPISEHNRLYWYRQTLGQGPEFLTYFQNEAQLEKSRLLSDRFSAERPKGSFSTLEIQRTEQGDSAMYLCASSSGQGIDEQYFGPGTRLTVT.

The chain carries TRBV10-3 and TRBJ1-4; 11 positions agree with TRBD1. CDR1 is ENHRY and CDR2 is SYGVKD in the germline V gene. V lost 10 bases and J lost 4; bases outside the gene matches: 11. This CDR3 spans 16 amino acids. CDR3 nucleotides: TGTGCCACCCGTCGGGGACAGGGGGTCTTTAATGAAAAACTGTTTTTT. This encodes CATRRGQGVFNEKLFF.

In regard to this clonotype: This may arise from a read error, as a much more abundant clone is one base away. The chain uses TRBV6-1 and TRBJ1-2; TRBD1 matches at 9 bases. Trimming removed 5 bases from V and 8 bases from J; junction bases left unmatched: 9. The germline CDR1 and CDR2 sequences are MNHNS and SASEGT. The CDR3 is made up of 14 amino acids. The DNA for the CDR3 is TGTGCCAGCAGTCCGGGACAGGGAATCAGCGGCTACACCTTC. Amino acids: CASSPGQGISGYTF.